The rows below give T cell receptor beta chains drawn from one sample of a study of T cells in Graves' hyperthyroidism and ophthalmopathy. TCRdb itself ran the multiplex PCR reads through MiXCR, one entry per CDR3 protein. The repertoire holds 300,000 to 450,000 distinct CDR3 sequences, with around 14% as singletons. The sequencing input was blood. The receptors here all came from a woman aged 18-29 years with Graves' hyperthyroidism that later progressed to Graves' ophthalmopathy. Each CDR3 is given with its conserved first and last residue. The D gene is left open where the match is weak. A row's size may be missing; if present it is once, few, many or a size class.

V gene	clone size	J gene	D gene	CDR3 DNA	CDR3 protein
TRBV14	-	TRBJ2-5	-	TGTGCCAGCAGCCAACGTGGTGAAGAGACCAAGTACTTC	CASSQRGEETKYF
TRBV2	many	TRBJ2-4	-	TGTGCCAGCAGGGGGTTAACTGGACAGAGGGGGAACTCAGCCAAAAACATTCAGTACTTC	CASRGLTGQRGNSAKNIQYF
TRBV6-1	many	TRBJ2-1	-	TGTGCCAGCAGTGCCTCAGCGAGATACTCCTACAATGAGCAGTTCTTC	CASSASARYSYNEQFF
TRBV2	-	TRBJ1-1	TRBD1	TGTGCCAGCAGGGGAGGACAGGCCCCTCGGGCGACTGAAGCTTTCTTT	CASRGGQAPRATEAFF
TRBV20-1	-	TRBJ2-7	-	TGCAGTGCATGGGACGGGGAGTACGAGCAGTACTTC	CSAWDGEYEQYF
TRBV12-3/TRBV12-4	many	TRBJ2-1	TRBD2	TGTGCCAGCAGTTTAGAAGCTGGGGGACTAGCGGGATTTTTCAATGAGCAGTTCTTC	CASSLEAGGLAGFFNEQFF
TRBV9	-	TRBJ1-3	-	TGTGCCAGCAGCGTAGAAGGGCTGGGAAACACCATATATTTT	CASSVEGLGNTIYF
TRBV7-9	-	TRBJ1-1	TRBD1	TGTGCCAGCAGCTTAGCTGACCGGGACAGGCTTTGGGGCACTGAAGCTTTCTTT	CASSLADRDRLWGTEAFF
TRBV2	many	TRBJ2-3	-	TGTGCCAGCCGAAGAGCATCGGGACGCACAGATACGCAGTATTTT	CASRRASGRTDTQYF
TRBV6-1	many	TRBJ2-7	TRBD2	TGTGCCAGCAGTACCTTGTGGCGGGAGAGCTCCTACGAGCAGTACTTC	CASSTLWRESSYEQYF